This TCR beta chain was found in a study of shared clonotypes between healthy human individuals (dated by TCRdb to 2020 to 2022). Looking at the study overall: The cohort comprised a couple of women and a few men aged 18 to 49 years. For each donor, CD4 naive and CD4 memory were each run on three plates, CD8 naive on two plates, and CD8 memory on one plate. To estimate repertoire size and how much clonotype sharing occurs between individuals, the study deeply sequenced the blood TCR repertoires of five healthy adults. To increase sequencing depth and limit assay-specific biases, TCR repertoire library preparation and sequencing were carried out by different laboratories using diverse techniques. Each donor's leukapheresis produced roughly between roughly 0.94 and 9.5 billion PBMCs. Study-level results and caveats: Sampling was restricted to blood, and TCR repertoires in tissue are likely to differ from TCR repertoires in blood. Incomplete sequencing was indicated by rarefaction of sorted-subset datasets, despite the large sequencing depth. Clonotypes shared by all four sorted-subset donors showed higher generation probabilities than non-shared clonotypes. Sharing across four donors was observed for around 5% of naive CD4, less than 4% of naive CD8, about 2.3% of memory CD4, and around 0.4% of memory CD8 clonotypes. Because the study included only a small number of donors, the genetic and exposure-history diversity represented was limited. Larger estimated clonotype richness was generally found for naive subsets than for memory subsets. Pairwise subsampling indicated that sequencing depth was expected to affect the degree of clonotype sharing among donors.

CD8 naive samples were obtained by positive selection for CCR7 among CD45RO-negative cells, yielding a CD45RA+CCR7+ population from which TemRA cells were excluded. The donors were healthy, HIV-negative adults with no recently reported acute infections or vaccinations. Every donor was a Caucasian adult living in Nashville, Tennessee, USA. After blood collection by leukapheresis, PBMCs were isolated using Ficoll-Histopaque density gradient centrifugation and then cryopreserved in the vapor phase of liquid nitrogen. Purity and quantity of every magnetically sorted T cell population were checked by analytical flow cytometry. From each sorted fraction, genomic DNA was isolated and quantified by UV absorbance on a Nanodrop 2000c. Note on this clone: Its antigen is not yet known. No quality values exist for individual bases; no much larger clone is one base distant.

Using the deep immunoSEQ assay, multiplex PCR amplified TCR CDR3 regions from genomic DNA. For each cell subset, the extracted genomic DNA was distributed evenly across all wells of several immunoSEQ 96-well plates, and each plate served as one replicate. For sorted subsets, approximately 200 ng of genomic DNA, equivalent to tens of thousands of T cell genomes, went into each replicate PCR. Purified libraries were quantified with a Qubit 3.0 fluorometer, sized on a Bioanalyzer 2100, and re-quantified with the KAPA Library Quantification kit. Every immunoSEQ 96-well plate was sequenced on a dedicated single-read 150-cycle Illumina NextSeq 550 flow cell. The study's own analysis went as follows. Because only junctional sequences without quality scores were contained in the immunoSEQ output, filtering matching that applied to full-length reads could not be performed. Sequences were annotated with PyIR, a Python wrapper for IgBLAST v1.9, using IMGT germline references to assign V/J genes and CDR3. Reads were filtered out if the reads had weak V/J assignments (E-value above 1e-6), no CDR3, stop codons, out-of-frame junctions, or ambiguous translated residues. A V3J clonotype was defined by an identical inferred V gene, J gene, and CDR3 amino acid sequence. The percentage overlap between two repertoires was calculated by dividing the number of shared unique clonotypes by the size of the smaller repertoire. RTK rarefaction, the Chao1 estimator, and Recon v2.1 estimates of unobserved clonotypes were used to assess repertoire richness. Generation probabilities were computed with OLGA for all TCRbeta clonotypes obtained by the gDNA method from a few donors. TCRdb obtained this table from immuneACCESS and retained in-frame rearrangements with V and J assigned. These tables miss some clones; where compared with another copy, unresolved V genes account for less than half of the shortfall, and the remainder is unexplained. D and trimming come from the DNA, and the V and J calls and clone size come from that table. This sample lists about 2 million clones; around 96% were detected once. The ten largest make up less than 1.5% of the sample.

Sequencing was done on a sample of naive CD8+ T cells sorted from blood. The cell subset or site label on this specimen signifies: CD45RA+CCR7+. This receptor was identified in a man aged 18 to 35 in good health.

The CDR3 reads as follows: CASSLDLFTDTQYF. In nucleotide form, the sequence is TGCGCCAGCAGCTTGGATCTCTTCACAGATACGCAGTATTTT. The chain joins TRBV5-1 to TRBJ2-3; there is no confident call for the D gene. The germline V gene encodes CDR1 SGHRS and CDR2 YFSETQ. A distance of 7 bases separates the germline ends of V and J, which lose 0 bases and 2 bases respectively. The CDR3, from cysteine to phenylalanine, totals 14 residues. Just the 42-base CDR3 DNA is kept, in frame starting at base 1.